The source of this T cell receptor (beta chain) is a study of beta chain features in type 1 diabetes. Findings and limits, study-wide: A PCR bias possibly favoring shorter templates would apply equally to patients and controls. The VDJ junctions of type 1 diabetes patients carried fewer insertions and more deletions. A moderate, significant TCRB CDR3 shortening appeared in type 1 diabetes across four CD4+ subsets.

Germline V gives CDR1 SGHAT, CDR2 FQNNGV. V shed 2 bases and J shed 3 bases, with 13 bases lying between them. The CDR3 spans 15 residues. Regarding this clone: Its cognate antigen is unknown.

Every bit of the isolated RNA underwent reverse transcription, so sequencing read expressed TCRB transcripts. The repertoire was sequenced with immunoSEQ multiplex PCR; TCRdb's copy has only in-frame clones and lacks some. This repertoire shows about 340,000 clones, around 9.3% found once; its top ten account for roughly 1%. The sequenced sample consisted of central memory CD4+ T cells from blood. The chain has TRBV11-2 and TRBJ1-2, with a weak D call TRBD1 (5 bases). The receptor's source is a young man with type 1 diabetes. CDR3 in amino acids: CASSLKSQGDYGYTF. CDR3 sequence (DNA): TGTGCCAGCAGCTTAAAGAGCCAGGGAGACTATGGCTACACCTTC. The full variable domain, completed using reference TRBV11-2 and TRBJ1-2, is EAGVAQSPRYKIIEKRQSVAFWCNPISGHATLYWYQQILGQGPKLLIQFQNNGVVDDSQLPKDRFSAERLKGVDSTLKIQPAKLEDSAVYLCASSLKSQGDYGYTFGSGTRLTVV.